The clone carrying this T cell receptor (beta chain) is a singleton in its sample. The germline CDR1 and CDR2 sequences are MRHNA and SNTAGT. Deletions cut 6 bases from V and 2 bases from J, with 15 bases between. This CDR3 is built from 15 residues. This record belongs to a study of cytomegalovirus exposure and HLA in healthy donors. Assay used: immunoSEQ multiplex PCR; TCRdb lists only in-frame clones, some missing. This sample has roughly 150,000 clones, with more than 75% found just once. The sequence was obtained from a young man in good health and CMV-seropositive. The rearrangement uses TRBV6-4 and TRBJ2-3; a possible D gene is TRBD1 (8 bases). The sequencing input was PBMCs. The CDR3 here is CASSRTGTNTDTQYF. CDR3 in DNA: TGTGCCAGCAGCCGGACAGGGACTAACACAGATACGCAGTATTTT.